The entry below gives a single T cell receptor beta chain sequence along with its context. Its recognized antigen is unknown. No base quality values were provided; no much bigger clone lies one nucleotide off. TCRbeta CDR3 regions were amplified from genomic DNA using the immunoSEQ Assay, a bias-controlled multiplex PCR. Concerning the study's data processing: The number of nucleated cells in each sample was estimated by amplification of reference gene primers within the assay. To quantify the absolute abundance of each unique TCRbeta CDR3 rearrangement, sequence reads were collapsed and filtered. Productive Simpson clonality was computed per sample as the square root of Simpson's diversity index over productive rearrangements. TCRdb holds this immuneACCESS table with in-frame rearrangements only. Some clones are missing; in checked studies, unresolved V genes explain under half, and the rest has no known cause. V, J and clone size are taken as reported in that table, and D and trimming were inferred from the DNA itself. This sample comprises some 270,000 clones, roughly 89% of them detected only once. Roughly 2.2% of the sample rests with the top ten.

The data were obtained in a study of blood T cell repertoires in COVID-19 (dated by TCRdb to 2020 to 2021). With regard to the full study: The collaborator samples originated in the United States, Italy and Spain and spanned the acute and convalescent phases of COVID-19. Nearly every sample came with metadata listing a de-identified subject ID, COVID-19 status, age in years and sex. A freely available public database, intended as a resource for researchers studying the immune response to SARS-CoV-2, is where the repertoires were released. Where HLA class I and class II types were available, the types were taken from metadata supplied by the sample provider, not from assay-based typing. The material from the prospective study consisted of cDNA or gDNA derived from T cells, B-cell-depleted T cells, or PBMCs. Subjects who had been exposed to COVID-19, were actively infected with it, or had recovered from it provided the deeply sampled blood TCRbeta repertoires that made up the dataset. Samples were obtained from the ongoing ImmuneRACE study (first 160 participants) and from approximately 1,200 subjects provided by 6 global collaborators.

Whole blood was collected in K2EDTA tubes by collaborating institutions according to the institutions' own protocols. Collaborator samples were shipped for TCRbeta analysis as frozen whole blood, isolated PBMCs, or DNA extracted from either sample type. Broad study findings and their caveats: How much clinical and demographic metadata was included differed by source and by participant, and the metadata was provided uncurated.

Compared with germline, V lacks 5 bases and J lacks 6 bases; bases without a gene match: 9. The CDR1 and CDR2 encoded by the germline V gene (reference sequence) are LNHDA and SQIVND. Counted from cysteine to phenylalanine, this CDR3 has 14 amino acids. The kept DNA is CDR3 alone, 42 bases in frame from the first base. The receptor's source is a man aged 45-65 years with acute or convalescent COVID-19. Material for sequencing was peripheral blood. The chain couples TRBV19 to TRBJ1-1; TRBD1 aligns with 7 central bases. The encoded CDR3 is CASSHFDRAAEAFF. The sequence in DNA is TGTGCCAGTAGTCACTTCGACAGGGCGGCTGAAGCTTTCTTT. Here the CDR3 is joined to the reference TRBV19 and TRBJ1-1 genes, and the full variable domain is: DGGITQSPKYLFRKEGQNVTLSCEQNLNHDAMYWYRQDPGQGLRLIYYSQIVNDFQKGDIAEGYSVSREKKESFPLTVTSAQKNPTAFYLCASSHFDRAAEAFFGQGTRLTVV.